The 16 T cell receptor beta chains below were found in one sample sequenced in a study of T cells in pancreatic ductal adenocarcinoma (TCRdb year 2017). Pancreatic ductal adenocarcinoma patients who had undergone surgery without neoadjuvant therapy were selected. The library came from the immunoSEQ multiplex PCR assay. In its TCRdb copy, this immuneACCESS table keeps in-frame sequences only and misses some clones. Where compared with another copy, unresolved V genes explain less than half of these, and the others have no known cause. Counted in this sample were 85,000 to 120,000 clones; about 95% of them appeared once. The top ten clonotypes cover 3.1% of the sample. The sample comprised PBMCs. These TCRs come from a human donor with pancreatic ductal adenocarcinoma.

The genes are TRBV9 and TRBJ2-2; TRBD2 might be the D (6 bases). Trimming left V 0 bases short and J 3 bases short, with 9 bases between. The CDR3 loop spans 15 amino acids. Germline V lookup: CDR1 SGDLS, CDR2 YYNGEE. The CDR3 bases are TGTGCCAGCAGCGTAGATAGCGGATACACCGGGGAGCTGTTTTTT. Its protein product is CASSVDSGYTGELFF.

This chain links TRBV23-1 with TRBJ2-7, with 7 bases identical to TRBD2. TRBV23-1 is recorded as an ORF, its role being uncertain. Trimming took 3 bases from V and 1 from J; bases not matched to a gene: 21. The CDR3 covers 20 residues. The CDR3 DNA follows: TGCGCCAGCAGTCACCAACCTAGCGGAGCGTTGCTACTATCGTCCTACGAGCAGTACTTC. Translation gives CASSHQPSGALLLSSYEQYF.

This clone has a single count. V is TRBV9 and J is TRBJ2-3; D is perhaps TRBD2 (6 bases). This CDR3 has 15 residues. Trimming took off 5 bases at V and 2 bases at J, with 15 bases between the two ends. Germline assignment: CDR1 SGDLS and CDR2 YYNGEE. CDR3 region: CASSWASEYTDTQYF. The CDR3 coding sequence is TGTGCCAGCAGTTGGGCTAGCGAGTACACAGATACGCAGTATTTT.

The chain joins TRBV7-2 to TRBJ2-2; D gene ambiguous. Germline assignment: CDR1 SGHTA and CDR2 FQGNSA. V was cut by 5 bases and J by 7 bases, with 2 bases left in between. This CDR3 region has 10 residues. In DNA form, the CDR3 reads TGTGCCAGCAGCCGCGGGGAGCTGTTTTTT. It codes for CASSRGELFF.

J is TRBJ2-5 and V is TRBV7-8, with D unresolved. V was shortened by 4 bases and J by 2 bases, with 14 bases between the two germline ends. The germline V gene has CDR1 SGHVS and CDR2 FQNEAQ. The CDR3 is 15 amino acids. The CDR3 reads CASSSPSILQETQYF. The CDR3 nucleotides read TGTGCCAGCAGCTCCCCCTCTATATTACAAGAGACCCAGTACTTC.

This sequence joins TRBV10-3 and TRBJ2-1; unclear D gene. Trimming pared 8 bases from V and 4 bases from J, leaving 6 bases between. The CDR3 has 11 residues. Germline CDR1 ENHRY, CDR2 SYGVKD. The CDR3 DNA is TGTGCCATCGGCCAGTACAATGAGCAGTTCTTC. It is translated as CAIGQYNEQFF.

The chain employs TRBV5-8 and TRBJ2-7, with a weak D call TRBD2 (6 bases). The germline V and J ends were trimmed by 4 bases and 2 bases, with 16 bases remaining between them. In germline, CDR1 is SGHTS, CDR2 YDEGEE. This CDR3 spans 15 amino acids. CDR3 bases: TGTGCCAGCAGCCCCTGGAATAGCGGAACCTACGAGCAGTACTTC. It encodes CASSPWNSGTYEQYF.

This clone was seen just once. This chain uses TRBV5-1 with TRBJ2-1, with 7 nucleotides matching TRBD2. Germline CDR1 is SGHRS and CDR2 is YFSETQ. V dropped 4 bases and J dropped 5; count of bases not matched to a gene: 12. The CDR3 totals 16 residues. CDR3 sequence (DNA): TGCGCCAGCAGCACCGGACGGCGGGAGACAGACAATGAGCAGTTCTTC. This translates into CASSTGRRETDNEQFF.

The chain couples TRBV12-5 to TRBJ1-5; TRBD1 agrees at 8 bases. Looked up from germline, CDR1 is LGHNT and CDR2 is FRNRAP. The CDR3 spans 13 residues. V lost 9 bases and J lost 5; bases outside the gene matches: 6. CDR3 in amino acids: CASNRGWDQPQHF. The CDR3 DNA is TGTGCTAGCAACAGGGGGTGGGATCAGCCCCAGCATTTT.

The rearrangement links TRBV5-4 to TRBJ2-7; 10 bases align to TRBD2. V trimming: 4 bases; J trimming: 3 bases; junction bases outside the gene matches: 4. This CDR3 region has 14 residues. Germline-derived CDR1 and CDR2 are SGHNT and YYREEE (reference sequence). CDR3 in DNA: TGTGCCAGCAGCGCAAGCGGGAGGGTCTACGAGCAGTACTTC. Translation: CASSASGRVYEQYF.

The J gene is TRBJ2-7, the V gene TRBV10-2; TRBD1 might be the D (5 bases). This CDR3 has 13 amino acids. V was clipped by 6 bases and J by 5 bases, with 14 bases between them. Germline CDR1 WSHSY, CDR2 SAAADI. DNA of the CDR3: TGCGCCAGCAGCTACTCCAGGGTTAACGAGCAGTACTTC. Translated, it gives CASSYSRVNEQYF.

The rearrangement uses TRBV7-9 and TRBJ2-7; 7 bases match TRBD1. This CDR3 is 13 amino acids long. Looked up from germline, CDR1 is SEHNR and CDR2 is FQNEAQ (reference sequence). V lost 5 bases and J lost 3; bases outside the gene matches: 4. The CDR3 loop reads CASSPGQHYEQYF. The CDR3 nucleotides read TGTGCCAGCAGCCCGGGACAGCACTACGAGCAGTACTTC.

The V gene is TRBV6-4, the J gene TRBJ2-2, with 9 bases matching TRBD2. V dropped 5 bases and J dropped 7; count of bases not matched to a gene: 11. Germline loops: CDR1 MRHNA, CDR2 SNTAGT. CDR3 length equals 16 residues. CDR3 residues: CASSLGPSGNGGELFF. The CDR3 nucleotides are TGTGCCAGCAGTCTGGGACCTAGCGGGAATGGCGGGGAGCTGTTTTTT.

The sample holds one count of this clone. The rearrangement joins TRBV9 to TRBJ2-1, with 10 bases matching TRBD1. The CDR3 sequence is 15 residues long. CDR1 SGDLS and CDR2 YYNGEE come from the germline V gene. V gave up 3 bases and J gave up 4 bases; unmatched junction bases: 4. CDR3 in amino acids: CASSAAGQGYNEQFF. CDR3 DNA sequence: TGTGCCAGCAGCGCCGCGGGACAGGGGTACAATGAGCAGTTCTTC.

The genes are TRBV7-9 and TRBJ2-5; a weak D match, TRBD2 (5 bases). CDR3 length: 13 residues. The germline V gene has CDR1 SEHNR and CDR2 FQNEAQ (reference sequence). The V and J ends lost 4 bases and 5 bases respectively, with 11 bases between them. The CDR3 spells CASSSLVSETQYF. For the CDR3, the DNA is TGTGCCAGCAGCTCACTAGTGTCGGAGACCCAGTACTTC.

The chain employs TRBV4-2 and TRBJ2-5; weak D call: TRBD2 (6 bases). The V end was cut by 6 bases, the J end by 2 bases, with 10 bases between. Germline V gives CDR1 LGHNA, CDR2 YNFKEQ. The CDR3 runs to 13 residues. The CDR3 sequence: CASSSSGQETQYF. For the CDR3, the DNA is TGTGCCAGCAGTAGTAGCGGTCAAGAGACCCAGTACTTC.